This T cell receptor beta chain comes out of a study of cytomegalovirus exposure and HLA in healthy donors. Study results and limitations: Over 150 TCR beta chains were listed as cytomegalovirus-associated. By a later analysis, the bulk of CMV-associated TCR beta chains appeared HLA-restricted. Most TCR beta V segments were productive about 87% or about 30% of the time in an earlier analysis. Presence/absence comparisons presumed near-even sequencing depth among donors.

About this clone: The antigen is not known.

The V gene's germline CDR1 is MDHEN and CDR2 SYDVKM. CDR3 length: 17 residues. V was clipped by 6 bases and J by 0 bases; unmatched bases: 13. The primer mix had 60 Vbeta and 13 Jbeta primers. Data came from immunoSEQ multiplex PCR; TCRdb stores just in-frame clones and leaves some out. The sample lists over 85,000 clones; over 65% were seen once. What was sequenced was PBMCs. This chain joins TRBV28 and TRBJ2-7; TRBD1 aligns across 8 bases. This TCR derives from a young man in good health and CMV-seropositive. The CDR3 DNA sequence: TGTGCCAGCAGCATCCTATCCATCGGACAGGGCTCCTACGAGCAGTACTTC. This translates into CASSILSIGQGSYEQYF.